This is a list of T cell receptor beta chains from one sample in a study of T cells after yellow fever vaccination. TCRdb itself ran the 5' RACE reads through MiXCR, one entry per CDR3 protein. This table holds more than 120,000 distinct CDR3 sequences, about 7.7% found once. The material was CD4+ T cells sorted from PBMCs, obtained 5 days after the yellow fever booster vaccination. These receptor sequences come from a man aged 25 to 40 who received the YFV17D yellow fever vaccine. The CDR3 runs from the conserved cysteine through the conserved F or W. Each record gives: D gene, J gene, clone size, V gene, CDR3 DNA, CDR3 protein. The D gene is left open where the match is weak. The size field is filled for only some rows; it gives once, few, many or a size class.

D: .; J: TRBJ1-2; size: many; V: TRBV20-1; DNA: TGCAGTGCTAGAGGGGGGGTCACAACGTTTGGCTACACCTTC; CDR3: CSARGGVTTFGYTF
D: .; J: TRBJ2-7; size: many; V: TRBV7-2; DNA: TGTGCCAGCAGCTTACTCCGACTGGGCGAGCAGTACTTC; CDR3: CASSLLRLGEQYF
D: .; J: TRBJ2-3; size: many; V: TRBV6-4; DNA: TGTGCCAGCAGTTTGCGACCTACAGATACGCAGTATTTT; CDR3: CASSLRPTDTQYF
D: TRBD2; J: TRBJ2-7; size: .; V: TRBV11-2; DNA: TGTGCCAGCAGCATCAGACTAGCGCAATCCTACGAGCAGTACTTC; CDR3: CASSIRLAQSYEQYF
D: TRBD1; J: TRBJ1-1; size: many; V: TRBV12-3/TRBV12-4; DNA: TGTGCCAGCAGTCGACAGGGAGTGGGGAACACTGAAGCTTTCTTT; CDR3: CASSRQGVGNTEAFF
D: TRBD1; J: TRBJ2-2; size: many; V: TRBV20-1; DNA: TGCAGTGCAATACCGGGACAGTTAAACACCGGGGAGCTGTTTTTT; CDR3: CSAIPGQLNTGELFF
D: .; J: TRBJ2-1; size: few; V: TRBV20-1; DNA: TGCAGTGCTCAACAGACTCCAAGCTCCTACAATGAGCAGTTCTTC; CDR3: CSAQQTPSSYNEQFF
D: .; J: TRBJ1-1; size: many; V: TRBV5-4; DNA: TGTGCCAGCAGCTTATCCGGGACGGTGAACACTGAAGCTTTCTTT; CDR3: CASSLSGTVNTEAFF
D: .; J: TRBJ2-2; size: many; V: TRBV5-1; DNA: TGCGCCAGCAGCTTGTTTAGTAGCACCGGGGAGCTGTTTTTT; CDR3: CASSLFSSTGELFF
D: TRBD1; J: TRBJ2-4; size: many; V: TRBV29-1; DNA: TGCAGCGCGCGAGGGACAGCCGCCAAAAACATTCAGTACTTC; CDR3: CSARGTAAKNIQYF
D: .; J: TRBJ2-3; size: few; V: TRBV7-3; DNA: TGTGCCAGCAGCTTAACGTTCGGGGATACGCAGTATTTT; CDR3: CASSLTFGDTQYF
D: .; J: TRBJ2-1; size: .; V: TRBV6-1; DNA: TGTGCCAGCAGTGACAACAGCCTCGTGGGCATTGAGCAGTTCTTC; CDR3: CASSDNSLVGIEQFF
D: .; J: TRBJ2-7; size: many; V: TRBV12-3/TRBV12-4; DNA: TGTGCCAGCAATGAGGACCCAACCTACGAGCAGTACTTC; CDR3: CASNEDPTYEQYF
D: TRBD1; J: TRBJ2-3; size: .; V: TRBV5-1; DNA: TGCGCCAGCAGCTTGAACCAGGGGGCGAAGTCAGATACGCAGTATTTT; CDR3: CASSLNQGAKSDTQYF
D: .; J: TRBJ2-6; size: few; V: TRBV5-1; DNA: TGCGCCAGCAGCCCTATGGTGGGGACCTCTGGGGCCAACGTCCTGACTTTC; CDR3: CASSPMVGTSGANVLTF
D: .; J: TRBJ2-5; size: few; V: TRBV20-1; DNA: TGCAGTGCCGGGAGCCCCAAAGAGACCCAGTACTTC; CDR3: CSAGSPKETQYF
D: .; J: TRBJ2-5; size: .; V: TRBV7-9; DNA: TGTGCCAGCAGCCCCGGGGGGCTGCTTCAAGAGACCCAGTACTTC; CDR3: CASSPGGLLQETQYF
D: .; J: TRBJ1-2; size: many; V: TRBV12-3/TRBV12-4; DNA: TGTGCCAGCAGGATGACAGATTCCTATGGCTACACCTTC; CDR3: CASRMTDSYGYTF
D: .; J: TRBJ2-2; size: many; V: TRBV2; DNA: TGTGCCAGCAGTGTAGTACGGGGCAACACCGGGGAGCTGTTTTTT; CDR3: CASSVVRGNTGELFF
D: .; J: TRBJ1-5; size: many; V: TRBV7-2; DNA: TGTGCCAGCAGCTTAGAGCTAGGGGCCCAGCATTTT; CDR3: CASSLELGAQHF
D: .; J: TRBJ1-2; size: many; V: TRBV3-1; DNA: TGTGCCAGCAGTCCAAGTGGTCCCACCCACTATGGCTACACCTTC; CDR3: CASSPSGPTHYGYTF
D: .; J: TRBJ2-3; size: .; V: TRBV14; DNA: TGTGCCAGCAGCCGCCGACTAGTGGGCACAGATACGCAGTATTTT; CDR3: CASSRRLVGTDTQYF
D: .; J: TRBJ2-3; size: many; V: TRBV20-1; DNA: TGCAGTGCCCGAATTGTACCAGATACGCAGTATTTT; CDR3: CSARIVPDTQYF
D: .; J: TRBJ2-3; size: many; V: TRBV5-1; DNA: TGCGCCAGCAGCTTGTTAACGGCTAGCACAGATACGCAGTATTTT; CDR3: CASSLLTASTDTQYF
D: .; J: TRBJ1-5; size: many; V: TRBV7-2; DNA: TGTGCCAGCAGCTTAGGAGGGGAAGGTTCCGGGCAGCCCCAGCATTTT; CDR3: CASSLGGEGSGQPQHF
D: TRBD2; J: TRBJ2-7; size: many; V: TRBV4-1; DNA: TGCGCCAGCAGCCAAGTTAGCGGGAGGGCCCTCTACGAGCAGTACTTC; CDR3: CASSQVSGRALYEQYF
D: TRBD2; J: TRBJ2-3; size: many; V: TRBV9; DNA: TGTGCCAGCAGCCCCAGCGGGGCACCAAACACAGATACGCAGTATTTT; CDR3: CASSPSGAPNTDTQYF
D: .; J: TRBJ2-1; size: many; V: TRBV21-1; DNA: TGTGCTGCTCCGGACGGAGGGTTTACGGAGCAGTTCTTC; CDR3: CAAPDGGFTEQFF